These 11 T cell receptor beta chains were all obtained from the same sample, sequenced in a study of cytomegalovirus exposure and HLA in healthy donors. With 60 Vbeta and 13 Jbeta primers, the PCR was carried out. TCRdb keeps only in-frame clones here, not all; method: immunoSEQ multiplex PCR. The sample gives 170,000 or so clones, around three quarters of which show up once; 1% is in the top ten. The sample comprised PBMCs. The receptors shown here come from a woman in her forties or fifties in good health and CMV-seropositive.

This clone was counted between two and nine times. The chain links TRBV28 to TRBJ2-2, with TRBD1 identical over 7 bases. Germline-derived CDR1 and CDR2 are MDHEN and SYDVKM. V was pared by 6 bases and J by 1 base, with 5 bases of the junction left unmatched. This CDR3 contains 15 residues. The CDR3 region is CASRGTALNTGELFF. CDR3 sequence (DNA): TGTGCCAGCAGGGGGACAGCCCTGAACACCGGGGAGCTGTTTTTT.

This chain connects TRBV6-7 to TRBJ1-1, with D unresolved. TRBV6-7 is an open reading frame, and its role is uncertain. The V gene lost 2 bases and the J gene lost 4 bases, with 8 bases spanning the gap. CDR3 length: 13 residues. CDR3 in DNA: TGTGCCAGCAGTTACGACTCGGGCACTGAAGCTTTCTTT. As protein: CASSYDSGTEAFF.

The CDR3 sequence: CASSTGMTNTGELFF. CDR3 in DNA: TGTGCCAGCAGTACAGGGATGACGAACACCGGGGAGCTGTTTTTT. The J gene is TRBJ2-2, the V gene TRBV6-5; maybe TRBD1 (6 bases). Germline CDR1 MNHEY, CDR2 SVGAGI. The germline V and J ends were trimmed by 5 bases and 0 bases, with 10 bases remaining between them. The CDR3 sequence is 15 residues long.

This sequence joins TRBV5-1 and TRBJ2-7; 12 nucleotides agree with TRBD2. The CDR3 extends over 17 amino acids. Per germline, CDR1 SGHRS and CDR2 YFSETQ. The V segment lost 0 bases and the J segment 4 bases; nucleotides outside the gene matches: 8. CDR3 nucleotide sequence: TGCGCCAGCAGCTTGGCCGCGACTAGCGGGAGTATTTACGAGCAGTACTTC. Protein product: CASSLAATSGSIYEQYF.

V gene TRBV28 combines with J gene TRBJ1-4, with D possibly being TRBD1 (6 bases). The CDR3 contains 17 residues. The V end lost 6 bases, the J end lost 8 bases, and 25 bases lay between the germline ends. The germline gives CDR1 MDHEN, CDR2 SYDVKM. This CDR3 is CASSHLRVGGRNEKLFF. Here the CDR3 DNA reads TGTGCCAGCAGCCACCTCCGTGTGGGGGGGCGCAACGAAAAACTGTTTTTT.

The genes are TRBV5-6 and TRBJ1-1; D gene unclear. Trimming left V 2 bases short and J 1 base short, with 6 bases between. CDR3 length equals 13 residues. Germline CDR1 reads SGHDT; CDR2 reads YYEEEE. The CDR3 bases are TGTGCCAGCAGCTTAAGTAGGAACACTGAAGCTTTCTTT. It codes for CASSLSRNTEAFF. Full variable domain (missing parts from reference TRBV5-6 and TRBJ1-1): DAGVTQSPTHLIKTRGQQVTLRCSPKSGHDTVSWYQQALGQGPQFIFQYYEEEERQRGNFPDRFSGHQFPNYSSELNVNALLLGDSALYLCASSLSRNTEAFFGQGTRLTVV.

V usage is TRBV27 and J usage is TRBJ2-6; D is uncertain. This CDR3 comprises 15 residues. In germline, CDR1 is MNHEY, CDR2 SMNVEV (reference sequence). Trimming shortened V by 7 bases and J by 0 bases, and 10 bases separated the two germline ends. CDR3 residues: CASKSPSSGANVLTF. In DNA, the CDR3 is TGTGCCAGCAAGTCCCCGAGCTCTGGGGCCAACGTCCTGACTTTC.

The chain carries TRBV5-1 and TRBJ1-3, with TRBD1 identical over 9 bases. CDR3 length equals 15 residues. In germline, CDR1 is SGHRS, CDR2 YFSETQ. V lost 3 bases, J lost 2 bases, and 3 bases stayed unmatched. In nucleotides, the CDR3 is TGCGCCAGCAGCTATGGACAGGGGCCTGGAAACACCATATATTTT. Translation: CASSYGQGPGNTIYF.

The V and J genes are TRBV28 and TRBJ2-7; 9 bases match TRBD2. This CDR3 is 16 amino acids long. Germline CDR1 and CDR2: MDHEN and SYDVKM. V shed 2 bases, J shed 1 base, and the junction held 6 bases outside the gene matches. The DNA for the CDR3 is TGTGCCAGCAGTTTAGTAATGACTAGCGGTTCCTACGAGCAGTACTTC. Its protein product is CASSLVMTSGSYEQYF.

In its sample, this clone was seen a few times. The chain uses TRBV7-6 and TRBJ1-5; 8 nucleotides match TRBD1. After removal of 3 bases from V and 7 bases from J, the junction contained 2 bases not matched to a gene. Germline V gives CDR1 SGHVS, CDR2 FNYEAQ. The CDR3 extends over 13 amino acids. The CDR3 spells CASSLTGVQPQHF. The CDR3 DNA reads TGTGCCAGCAGCTTGACAGGGGTGCAGCCCCAGCATTTT.

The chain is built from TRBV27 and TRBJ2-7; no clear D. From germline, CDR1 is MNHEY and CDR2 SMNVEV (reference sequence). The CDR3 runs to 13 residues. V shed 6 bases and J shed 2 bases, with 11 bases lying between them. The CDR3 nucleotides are TGTGCCAGCAGGACGAGGCTGACCTACGAGCAGTACTTC. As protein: CASRTRLTYEQYF.